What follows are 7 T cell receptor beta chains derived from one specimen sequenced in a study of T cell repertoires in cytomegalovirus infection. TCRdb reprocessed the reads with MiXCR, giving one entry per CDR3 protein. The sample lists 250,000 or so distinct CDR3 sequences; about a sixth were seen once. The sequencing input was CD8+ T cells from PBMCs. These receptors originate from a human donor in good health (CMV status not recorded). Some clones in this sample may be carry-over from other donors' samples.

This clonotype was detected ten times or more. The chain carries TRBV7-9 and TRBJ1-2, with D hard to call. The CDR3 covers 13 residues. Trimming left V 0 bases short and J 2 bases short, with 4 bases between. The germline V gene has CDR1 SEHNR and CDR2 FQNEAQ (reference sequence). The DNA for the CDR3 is TGTGCCAGCAGCTTAGCTATAAACTATGGCTACACCTTC. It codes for CASSLAINYGYTF.

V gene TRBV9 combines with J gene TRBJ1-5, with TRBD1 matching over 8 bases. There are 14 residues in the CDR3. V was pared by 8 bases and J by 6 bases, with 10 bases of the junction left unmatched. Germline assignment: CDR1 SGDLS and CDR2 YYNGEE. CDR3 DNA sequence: TGTGCCAGTTCTTCGACAGGGGTTGGTCAGCCCCAGCATTTT. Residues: CASSSTGVGQPQHF.

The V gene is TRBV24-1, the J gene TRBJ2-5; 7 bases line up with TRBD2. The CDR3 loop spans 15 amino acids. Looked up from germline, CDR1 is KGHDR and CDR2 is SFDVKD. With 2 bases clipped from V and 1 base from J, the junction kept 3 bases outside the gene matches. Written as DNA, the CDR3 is TGTGCCACCAGTGATTCGCGGGGGACCCAAGAGACCCAGTACTTC. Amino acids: CATSDSRGTQETQYF.

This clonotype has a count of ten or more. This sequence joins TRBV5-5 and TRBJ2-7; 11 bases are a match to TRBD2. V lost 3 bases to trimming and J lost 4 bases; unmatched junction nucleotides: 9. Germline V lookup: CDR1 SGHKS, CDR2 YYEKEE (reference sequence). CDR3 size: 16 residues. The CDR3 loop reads CASSSGTSGPFYEQYF. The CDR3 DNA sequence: TGTGCCAGCAGCTCCGGGACTAGCGGACCTTTTTACGAGCAGTACTTC.

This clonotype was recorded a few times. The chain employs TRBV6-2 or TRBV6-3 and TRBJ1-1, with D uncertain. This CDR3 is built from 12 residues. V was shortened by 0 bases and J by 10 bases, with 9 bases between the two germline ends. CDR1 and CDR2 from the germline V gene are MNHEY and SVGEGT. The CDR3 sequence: CASSYSVLPAFF. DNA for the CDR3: TGTGCCAGCAGTTACTCGGTCTTACCAGCTTTCTTT.

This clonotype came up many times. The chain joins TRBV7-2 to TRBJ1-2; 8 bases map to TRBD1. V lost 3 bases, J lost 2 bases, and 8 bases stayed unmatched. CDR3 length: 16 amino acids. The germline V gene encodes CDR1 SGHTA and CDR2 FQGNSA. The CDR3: CASSLDPGGWNYGYTF. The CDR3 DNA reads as TGTGCCAGCAGCTTGGACCCAGGGGGCTGGAACTATGGCTACACCTTC.

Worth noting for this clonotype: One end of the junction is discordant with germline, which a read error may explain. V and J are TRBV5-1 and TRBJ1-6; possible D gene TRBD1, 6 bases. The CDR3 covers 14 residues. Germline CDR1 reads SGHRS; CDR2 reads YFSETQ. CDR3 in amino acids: CASSLTGPNSPLYF. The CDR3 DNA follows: TGCGCCAGCAGCCTCACAGGGCCAAATTCACCCCTCTACTTT.